This TCR beta chain came from a study of OX40 agonist ivuxolimab in advanced cancers. Study conclusions and caveats: CD4+ and CD8+ blood T cells expanded clonally by week 6 at 0.1 to 3.0 mg/kg. Low levels of normalized T-cell clonal expansion also appeared in some nonresponders. The investigators did not determine what antigen specificity the expanded peripheral T cells had.

Some clones are missing from TCRdb's copy, which holds only in-frame ones; the method was immunoSEQ multiplex PCR. The repertoire has approximately 84,000 clones, 89% of them found once; the top ten carry roughly 0.2%. Remarks on this clone: Antigen: not known.

CDR3 length equals 16 residues. The V end was cut by 6 bases, the J end by 0 bases, with 17 bases between. Germline assignment: CDR1 SGHAT and CDR2 FQNNGV. Sample: CD4+ or CD8+ T cells sorted from blood, taken in a trial of the OX40 agonist ivuxolimab. The chain is built from TRBV11-2 and TRBJ1-1; D perhaps matches TRBD1 (6 bases). The sequence came from an adult with an advanced solid tumor such as melanoma, head and neck, liver or kidney cancer. CDR3 loop: CASSYQGGGMNTEAFF. CDR3 nucleotides: TGTGCCAGCAGTTACCAGGGAGGGGGTATGAACACTGAAGCTTTCTTT.